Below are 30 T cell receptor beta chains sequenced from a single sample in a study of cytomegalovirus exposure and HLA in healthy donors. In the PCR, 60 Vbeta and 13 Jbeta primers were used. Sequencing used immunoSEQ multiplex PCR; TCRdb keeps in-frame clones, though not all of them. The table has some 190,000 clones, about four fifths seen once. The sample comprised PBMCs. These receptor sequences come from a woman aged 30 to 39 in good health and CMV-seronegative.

Here the CDR3 reads CASRRSSGGSNEQFF. In DNA form, the CDR3 reads TGTGCCAGCAGACGATCTAGCGGGGGCTCCAATGAGCAGTTCTTC. The V call is TRBV7-3, the J call TRBJ2-1; 10 bases are a match to TRBD2. V shed 6 bases, J shed 6 bases, and the junction held 8 bases outside the gene matches. This CDR3 region has 15 residues. In germline, CDR1 is SGHTA, CDR2 FQGTGA.

The CDR3 loop reads CASSLGPRTGGYEQYF. The CDR3 nucleotides read TGTGCCAGCAGCTTGGGACCGAGGACAGGGGGCTACGAGCAGTACTTC. The rearrangement joins TRBV5-6 to TRBJ2-7; 10 bases agree with TRBD1. Unmatched junction bases numbered 6, after V lost 0 bases and J lost 3 bases. The CDR3 sequence is 16 residues long. Germline V gene sequence: CDR1 SGHDT, CDR2 YYEEEE.

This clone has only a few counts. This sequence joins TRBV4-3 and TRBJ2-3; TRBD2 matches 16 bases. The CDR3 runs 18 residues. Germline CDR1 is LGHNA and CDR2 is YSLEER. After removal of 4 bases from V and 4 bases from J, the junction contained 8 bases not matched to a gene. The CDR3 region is CASSLPGLAGGPSDTQYF. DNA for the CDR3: TGCGCCAGCAGCCTTCCGGGACTAGCGGGGGGGCCGTCAGATACGCAGTATTTT.

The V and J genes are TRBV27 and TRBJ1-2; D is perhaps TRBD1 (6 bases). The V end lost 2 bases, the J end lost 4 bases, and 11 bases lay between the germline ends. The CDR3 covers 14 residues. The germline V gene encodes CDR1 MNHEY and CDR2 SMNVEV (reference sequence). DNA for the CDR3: TGTGCCAGCAGTTTAAAGGGGGTCGGCTATGGCTACACCTTC. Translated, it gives CASSLKGVGYGYTF.

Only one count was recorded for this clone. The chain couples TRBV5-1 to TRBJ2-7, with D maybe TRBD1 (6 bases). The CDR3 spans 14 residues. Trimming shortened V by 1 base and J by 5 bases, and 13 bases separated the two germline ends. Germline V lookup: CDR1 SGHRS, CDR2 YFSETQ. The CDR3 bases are TGCGCCAGCAGCTTGACAGGGACAAAGGACGAGCAGTACTTC. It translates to CASSLTGTKDEQYF. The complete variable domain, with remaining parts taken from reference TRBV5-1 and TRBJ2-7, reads KAGVTQTPRYLIKTRGQQVTLSCSPISGHRSVSWYQQTPGQGLQFLFEYFSETQRNKGNFPGRFSGRQFSNSRSEMNVSTLELGDSALYLCASSLTGTKDEQYFGPGTRLTVT.

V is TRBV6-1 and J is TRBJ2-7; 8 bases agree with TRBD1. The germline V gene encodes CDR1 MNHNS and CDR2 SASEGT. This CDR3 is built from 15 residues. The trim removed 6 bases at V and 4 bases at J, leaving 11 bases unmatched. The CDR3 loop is CASSVTSGQVYEQYF. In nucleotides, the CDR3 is TGTGCCAGCAGCGTGACCTCGGGACAGGTGTACGAGCAGTACTTC.

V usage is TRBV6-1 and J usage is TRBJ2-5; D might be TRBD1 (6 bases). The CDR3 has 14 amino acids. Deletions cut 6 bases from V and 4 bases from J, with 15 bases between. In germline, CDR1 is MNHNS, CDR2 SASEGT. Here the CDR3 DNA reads TGTGCCAGCAGCTACGACAGGATACTAGAGACCCAGTACTTC. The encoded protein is CASSYDRILETQYF.

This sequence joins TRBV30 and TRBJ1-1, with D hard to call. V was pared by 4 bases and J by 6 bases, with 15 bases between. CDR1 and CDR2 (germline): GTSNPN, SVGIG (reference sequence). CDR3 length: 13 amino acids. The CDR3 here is CAWKISPGSEAFF. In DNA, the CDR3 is TGTGCCTGGAAAATCAGCCCGGGGTCTGAAGCTTTCTTT. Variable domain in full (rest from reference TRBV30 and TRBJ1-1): SQTIHQWPATLVQPVGSPLSLECTVEGTSNPNLYWYRQAAGRGLQLLFYSVGIGQISSEVPQNLSASRPQDRQFILSSKKLLLSDSGFYLCAWKISPGSEAFFGQGTRLTVV.

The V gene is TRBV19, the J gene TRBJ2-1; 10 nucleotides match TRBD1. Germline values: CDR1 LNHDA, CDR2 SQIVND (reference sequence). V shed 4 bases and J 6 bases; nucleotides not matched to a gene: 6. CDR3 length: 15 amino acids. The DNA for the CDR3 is TGTGCCAGTAGTAACGGACAGGGGGTCGGCAATGAGCAGTTCTTC. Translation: CASSNGQGVGNEQFF.

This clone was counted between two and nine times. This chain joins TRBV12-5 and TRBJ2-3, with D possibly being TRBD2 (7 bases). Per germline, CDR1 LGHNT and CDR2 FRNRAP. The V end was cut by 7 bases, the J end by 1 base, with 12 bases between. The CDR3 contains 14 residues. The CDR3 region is CASEWGGGTDTQYF. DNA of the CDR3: TGTGCTAGTGAGTGGGGGGGCGGCACAGATACGCAGTATTTT.

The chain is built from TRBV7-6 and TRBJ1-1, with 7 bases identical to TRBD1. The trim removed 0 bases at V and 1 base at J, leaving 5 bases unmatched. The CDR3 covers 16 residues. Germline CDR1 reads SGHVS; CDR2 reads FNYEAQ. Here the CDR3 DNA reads TGTGCCAGCAGCTTAGCGCGAGGGGGCAGGAACACTGAAGCTTTCTTT. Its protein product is CASSLARGGRNTEAFF.

The CDR3, as DNA: TGTGCCAGCAGCTTATTTAGCGCCACAGGGACTGAAGCTTTCTTT. It yields the protein CASSLFSATGTEAFF. The V gene is TRBV7-2, the J gene TRBJ1-1; tentatively, D is TRBD1 (6 bases). The V end lost 2 bases, the J end lost 5 bases, and 15 bases lay between the germline ends. The length of the CDR3 is 15 residues. Germline lookup yields CDR1 SGHTA and CDR2 FQGNSA.

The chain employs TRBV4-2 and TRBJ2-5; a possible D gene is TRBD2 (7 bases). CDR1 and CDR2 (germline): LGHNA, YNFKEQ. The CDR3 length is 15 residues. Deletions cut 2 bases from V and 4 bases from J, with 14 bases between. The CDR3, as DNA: TGTGCCAGCAGCCAATTGGAGGGGGGGGGAGAGACCCAGTACTTC. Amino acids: CASSQLEGGGETQYF.

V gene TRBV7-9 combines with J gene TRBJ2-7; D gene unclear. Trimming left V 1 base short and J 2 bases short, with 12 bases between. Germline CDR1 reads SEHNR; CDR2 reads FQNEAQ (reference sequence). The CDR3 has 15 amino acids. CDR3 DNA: TGTGCCAGCAGCTTAGGCGAAATGTCGACCTACGAGCAGTACTTC. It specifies CASSLGEMSTYEQYF.

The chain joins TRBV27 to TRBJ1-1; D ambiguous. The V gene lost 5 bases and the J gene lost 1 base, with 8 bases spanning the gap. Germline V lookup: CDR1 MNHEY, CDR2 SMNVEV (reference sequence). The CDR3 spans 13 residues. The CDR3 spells CASSISRNTEAFF. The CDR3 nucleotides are TGTGCCAGCAGTATAAGTAGGAACACTGAAGCTTTCTTT.

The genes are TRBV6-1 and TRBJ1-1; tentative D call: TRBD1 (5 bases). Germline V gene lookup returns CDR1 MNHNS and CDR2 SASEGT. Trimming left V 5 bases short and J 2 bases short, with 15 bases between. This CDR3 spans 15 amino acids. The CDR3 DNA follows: TGTGCCAGCAGTCCACCGATAGGGGCTAACACTGAAGCTTTCTTT. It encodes CASSPPIGANTEAFF.

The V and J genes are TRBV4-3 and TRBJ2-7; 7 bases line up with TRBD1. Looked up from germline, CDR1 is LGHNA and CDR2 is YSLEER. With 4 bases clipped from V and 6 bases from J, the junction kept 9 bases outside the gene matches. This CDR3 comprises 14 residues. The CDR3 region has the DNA TGCGCCAGCAGCCCCGTGAGAGGGGGCGCCGAGCAGTACTTC. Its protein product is CASSPVRGGAEQYF.

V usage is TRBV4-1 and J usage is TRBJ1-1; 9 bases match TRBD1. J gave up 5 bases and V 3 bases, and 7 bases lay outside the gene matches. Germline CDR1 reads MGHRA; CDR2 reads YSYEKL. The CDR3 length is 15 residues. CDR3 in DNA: TGCGCCAGCAGCCACAGACAGGGGGTCGAAACTGAAGCTTTCTTT. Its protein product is CASSHRQGVETEAFF.

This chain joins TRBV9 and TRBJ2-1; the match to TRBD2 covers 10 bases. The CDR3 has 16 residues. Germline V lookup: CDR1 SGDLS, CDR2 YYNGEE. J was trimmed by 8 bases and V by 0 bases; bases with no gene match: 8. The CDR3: CASSVALAGRADEQFF. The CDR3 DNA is TGTGCCAGCAGCGTAGCACTAGCGGGGCGAGCGGATGAGCAGTTCTTC. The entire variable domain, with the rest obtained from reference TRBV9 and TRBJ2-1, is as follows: DSGVTQTPKHLITATGQRVTLRCSPRSGDLSVYWYQQSLDQGLQFLIQYYNGEERAKGNILERFSAQQFPDLHSELNLSSLELGDSALYFCASSVALAGRADEQFFGPGTRLTVL.

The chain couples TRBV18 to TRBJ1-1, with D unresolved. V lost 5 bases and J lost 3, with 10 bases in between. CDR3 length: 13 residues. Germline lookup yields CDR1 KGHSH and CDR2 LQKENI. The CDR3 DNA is TGTGCCAGCTCAAGAGGCAGTGACACTGAAGCTTTCTTT. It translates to CASSRGSDTEAFF.

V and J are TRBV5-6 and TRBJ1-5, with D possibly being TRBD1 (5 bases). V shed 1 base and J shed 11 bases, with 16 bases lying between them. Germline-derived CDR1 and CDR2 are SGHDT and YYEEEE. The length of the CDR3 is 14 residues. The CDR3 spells CASSLWRGAMSQHF. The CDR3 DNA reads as TGTGCCAGCAGCTTGTGGAGGGGCGCCATGTCCCAGCATTTT.

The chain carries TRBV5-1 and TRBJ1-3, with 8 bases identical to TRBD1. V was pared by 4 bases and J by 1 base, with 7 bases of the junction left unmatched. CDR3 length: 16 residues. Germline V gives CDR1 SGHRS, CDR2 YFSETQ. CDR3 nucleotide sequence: TGCGCCAGCAGCGCACAGGGGGGGGTGTCTGGAAACACCATATATTTT. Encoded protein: CASSAQGGVSGNTIYF.

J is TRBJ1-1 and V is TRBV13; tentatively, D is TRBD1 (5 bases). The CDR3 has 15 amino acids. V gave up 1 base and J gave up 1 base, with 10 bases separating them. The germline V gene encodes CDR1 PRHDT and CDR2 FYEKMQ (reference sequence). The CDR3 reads CASSLEGIGNTEAFF. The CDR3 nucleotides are TGTGCCAGCAGCTTAGAGGGGATAGGGAACACTGAAGCTTTCTTT. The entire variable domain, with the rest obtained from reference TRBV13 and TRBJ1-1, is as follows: AAGVIQSPRHLIKEKRETATLKCYPIPRHDTVYWYQQGPGQDPQFLISFYEKMQSDKGSIPDRFSAQQFSDYHSELNMSSLELGDSALYFCASSLEGIGNTEAFFGQGTRLTVV.

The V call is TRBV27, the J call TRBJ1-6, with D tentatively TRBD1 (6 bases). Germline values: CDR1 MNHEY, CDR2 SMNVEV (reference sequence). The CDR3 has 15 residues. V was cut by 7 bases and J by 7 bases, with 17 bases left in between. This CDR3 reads CASTLSDGTNSPLHF. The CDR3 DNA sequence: TGTGCCAGCACCCTTTCGGACGGGACAAATTCACCCCTCCACTTT.

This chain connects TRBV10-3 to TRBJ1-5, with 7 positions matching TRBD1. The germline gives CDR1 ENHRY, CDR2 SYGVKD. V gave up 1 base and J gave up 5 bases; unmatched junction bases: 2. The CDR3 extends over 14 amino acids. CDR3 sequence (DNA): TGTGCCATCAGTGAGTTCACAGGGGATCAGCCCCAGCATTTT. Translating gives CAISEFTGDQPQHF.

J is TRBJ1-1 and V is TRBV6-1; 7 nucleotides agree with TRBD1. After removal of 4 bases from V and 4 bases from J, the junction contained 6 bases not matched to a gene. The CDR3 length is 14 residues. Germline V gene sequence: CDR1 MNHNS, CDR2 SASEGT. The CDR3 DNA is TGTGCCAGCAGTGGACAGGGATTCGGCACTGAAGCTTTCTTT. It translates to CASSGQGFGTEAFF.

Written as DNA, the CDR3 is TGCGCCAGCAGCATACAGGGGACTGGAAACACCATATATTTT. Translated, it gives CASSIQGTGNTIYF. The chain uses TRBV5-1 and TRBJ1-3, with 7 bases lining up with TRBD1. Germline values: CDR1 SGHRS, CDR2 YFSETQ. CDR3 size: 14 residues. With 4 bases clipped from V and 2 bases from J, the junction kept 3 bases outside the gene matches. Combining the CDR3 with reference TRBV5-1 and TRBJ1-3 gives the whole variable domain KAGVTQTPRYLIKTRGQQVTLSCSPISGHRSVSWYQQTPGQGLQFLFEYFSETQRNKGNFPGRFSGRQFSNSRSEMNVSTLELGDSALYLCASSIQGTGNTIYFGEGSWLTVV.

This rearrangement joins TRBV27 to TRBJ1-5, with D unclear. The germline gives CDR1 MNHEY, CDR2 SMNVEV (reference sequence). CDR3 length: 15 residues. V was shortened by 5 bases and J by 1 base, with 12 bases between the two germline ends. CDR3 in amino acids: CASSPYGLSNQPQHF. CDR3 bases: TGTGCCAGCAGTCCCTACGGACTGAGCAATCAGCCCCAGCATTTT.

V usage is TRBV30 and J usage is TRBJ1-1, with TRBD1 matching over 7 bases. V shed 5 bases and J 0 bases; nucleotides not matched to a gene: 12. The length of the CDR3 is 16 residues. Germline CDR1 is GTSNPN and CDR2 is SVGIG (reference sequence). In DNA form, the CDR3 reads TGTGCCTGGGGCTTAGGGGACAGCCTTGTGAACACTGAAGCTTTCTTT. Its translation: CAWGLGDSLVNTEAFF.

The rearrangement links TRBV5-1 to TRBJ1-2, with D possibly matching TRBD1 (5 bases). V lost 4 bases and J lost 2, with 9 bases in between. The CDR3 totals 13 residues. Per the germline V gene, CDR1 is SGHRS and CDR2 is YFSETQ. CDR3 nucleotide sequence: TGCGCCAGCAGCCCGGACATAAACTATGGCTACACCTTC. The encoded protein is CASSPDINYGYTF.